What follows describes a single T cell receptor beta chain. Using immunoSEQ multiplex PCR, the repertoire was profiled, and TCRdb retains in-frame clones only, with some absent. The sample lists 700,000 or so clones, 80% to 90% seen once, with around 0.0094% in the top ten. This sample is drawn from a study of shared T cell receptors in the human thymus. This CDR3 is 13 amino acids long. The V end lost 6 bases, the J end lost 3 bases, and 11 bases lay between the germline ends. The germline V gene encodes CDR1 SNHLY and CDR2 FYNNEI. This sample also appeared in a second study, on human thymus T cells. This second study notes: Corrective cardiac operations yielded the resected thymus tissue. In thymic and blood repertoires alike, V and J usage looked biased. Overlap was high between thymic repertoires from unrelated individuals, as reported in related research.

The sequence was collected from a girl less than two years old with a congenital heart defect. The sample consisted of thymocytes. The chain carries TRBV2 and TRBJ1-1; D ambiguous. The CDR3 nucleotides read TGTGCCAGCAGACGAGGGTTGGACACTGAAGCTTTCTTT. The encoded protein is CASRRGLDTEAFF.